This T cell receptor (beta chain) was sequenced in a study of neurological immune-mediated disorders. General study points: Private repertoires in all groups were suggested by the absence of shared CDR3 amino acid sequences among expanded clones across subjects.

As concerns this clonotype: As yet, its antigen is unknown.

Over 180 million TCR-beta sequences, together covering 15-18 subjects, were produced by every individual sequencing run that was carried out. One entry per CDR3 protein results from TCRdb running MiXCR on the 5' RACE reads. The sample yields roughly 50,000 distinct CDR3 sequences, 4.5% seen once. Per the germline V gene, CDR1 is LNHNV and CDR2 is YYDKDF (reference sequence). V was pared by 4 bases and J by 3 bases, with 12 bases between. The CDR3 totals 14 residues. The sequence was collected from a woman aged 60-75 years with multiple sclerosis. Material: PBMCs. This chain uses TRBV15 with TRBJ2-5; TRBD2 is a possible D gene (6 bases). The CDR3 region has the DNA TGTGCCACCAGCAAAGGCGGGGACGAAGAGACCCAGTACTTC. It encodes CATSKGGDEETQYF.